This T cell receptor (beta chain) stems from a study of blood T cell repertoires in COVID-19. In the study overall: The study drew acute and convalescent COVID-19 samples from the United States, Italy and Spain. PBMCs, B-cell-depleted T cells, or T cells provided the cDNA or gDNA that made up the material.

The CDR3 runs 16 residues. CDR1 is SGHRS and CDR2 is YFSETQ in the germline V gene. V gave up 0 bases and J gave up 0 bases, with 10 bases separating them. The study assigned cohorts using participant-reported clinical history. The assay was immunoSEQ multiplex PCR, and TCRdb's table has in-frame clones only and misses some. The table records around 250,000 clones, 70% to 90% of them present only once. Input material: PBMCs or T cells enriched from blood (not recorded which). This receptor was obtained from a woman between 50 and 59 years old who had recovered from COVID-19. The chain couples TRBV5-1 to TRBJ2-1, with a possible D match to TRBD2 (5 bases). DNA of the CDR3: TGCGCCAGCAGCTTGGGAAGCGGCAGCTCCTACAATGAGCAGTTCTTC. It encodes CASSLGSGSSYNEQFF.